Reported below is one T cell receptor (beta chain). Its antigen remains unknown. Template switching by 5'RACE with UMIs generated the TCR beta cDNA. Each CDR3 protein gets one entry in TCRdb, which reprocessed the 5' RACE reads and gives no DNA. Its clone listing holds roughly 180,000 distinct CDR3 sequences. Germline CDR1 reads SSHAT; CDR2 reads FNYEAQ (reference sequence). This CDR3 has 15 amino acids. This entry comes from a study of T cells expressing NK-cell markers. Study-level information: The authors sequenced eight donors, of whom seven were HCMV-seropositive and one was seronegative.

Study-wide results and caveats: The share of CD8+ T cells held by dominant NKG2C+ clonotypes was about 1.0-7.5% in 5 or 6 donors.

Sequencing input: blood T cells: a sorted CD56 or NKG2C T cell subset, CD4+ or CD8+ T cells, or bulk PBMC T cells (not recorded which). The rearrangement joins TRBV7-7 to TRBJ2-5; TCRdb indicates TRBD1, and absent DNA this call remains unverified. The clonotype was recovered from a woman aged 18-70 years in good health. This CDR3 reads CASSSGRNFQETQYF.